This TCR beta chain was recovered during a study of Ad26.COV2.S vaccination and SARS-CoV-2 variants (dated by TCRdb to about 2021). Background for the entire study: Vaccine-arm donors were drawn from COV1001, a multicentre, randomized, double-blind, placebo-controlled phase I-IIa trial of Ad26.COV2.S in healthy adults. Throughout the experiments and outcome assessment, investigators stayed blinded to trial group allocation. A total of roughly 30 samples were included in the TCR-sequenced set, comprising 19 Ad26.COV2.S vaccine recipients, 5 placebo recipients and 8 SARS-CoV-2 convalescent individuals. TCRbeta repertoire sequencing was used to assess the specificity and breadth of SARS-CoV-2-reactive T cell receptors after Ad26.COV2.S vaccination. Trial participants were randomized into five groups of five: low-dose or high-dose Ad26.COV2.S given once or twice, or placebo on both occasions. Ad26.COV2.S was administered intramuscularly at 5 x 10^10 or 1 x 10^11 viral particles, either as a single shot or as two shots given 56 days apart.

The meaning of the sample's treatment or condition label: over 15 received Ad26.COV2.S at low or high dose, single or two shots; five or six received placebo; per-sample allocation not given. For vaccine and placebo recipients, repertoires were sequenced using samples collected on day 63 after the first injection. Cohort 1b enrolled some 25 adults aged 18-55 years at a single site in Boston, USA, between 29 July and 7 August 2020. Ad26.COV2.S consisted of a replication-incompetent adenovirus type 26 vector by which a prefusion-stabilized SARS-CoV-2 spike protein from the original Wuhan strain was expressed. On the study overall, not on this receptor specifically: Vaccine and placebo recipients had comparable non-spike TCR breadth, which fits with the vaccine containing only spike. It was noted by the authors that total T cell responses may have been underestimated by the TCR breadth and depth analyses. Compared with placebo recipients, Ad26.COV2.S recipients showed higher spike-specific TCR breadth (P = 0.0014). Comparing responses between vaccine doses or regimens was not something the study was powered to do. After vaccination, spike-specific CD8+ and CD4+ T cell responses were reported to show substantial breadth.

With regard to this clone: Its antigen remains undetermined. No per-base quality is available; no much larger clone lies one base away. Other DNA sequences in this specimen translate into the identical CDR3.

The germline V gene (reference sequence) yields SEHNR for CDR1 and FQNEAQ for CDR2. Reading from cysteine to phenylalanine, the CDR3 counts 15 amino acids. CDR3 DNA only is kept here, 45 bases in frame from base 1. The V and J ends are trimmed by 0 bases and 0 bases, leaving 6 bases between them. The immunoSEQ Assay was used to sequence TCRbeta CDR3 regions. After extraction, genomic DNA underwent amplification by bias-controlled multiplex PCR, followed by high-throughput sequencing. The authors' pipeline ran thus. Collapsing and filtering of sequences were performed to quantify the absolute abundance of each unique TCRbeta CDR3 region. T cell fraction was estimated by normalizing TCRbeta template counts to usable DNA, which was measured by amplifying reference genes present in all nucleated cells. Repertoire TCRs were annotated as SARS-CoV-2-specific when V gene, CDR3 amino acid sequence and J gene were exactly matched to a known reactive TCR set. The reference SARS-CoV-2 TCR set came from MIRA and was filtered for enrichment in COVID-19-positive ImmuneCODE repertoires, removing public or cross-reactive TCRs. Using the MIRA antigens, annotated TCRs were further analysed by specific ORF or by position within an ORF. Breadth was defined as the number of annotated unique rearrangements divided by the total number of unique productive rearrangements, and depth was defined as the summed frequency of the annotated unique rearrangements. Two-sided Wilcoxon rank-sum tests were used to compare TCR breadth between groups. Drawn from immuneACCESS, this table holds only the in-frame rearrangements with V and J called that TCRdb kept. Clones are partly lost; checked studies trace under half to an unresolved V gene and leave the rest unexplained. D and trimming come from the DNA, and the V and J calls and clone size come from that table. The sample data list about 330,000 clones, and 85% to 90% of these were observed just once. The top ten constitute approximately 5% of the sample.

The origin of this receptor is a person aged 18-65 years who received the Ad26.COV2.S COVID-19 vaccine or a placebo. The chain couples TRBV7-9 to TRBJ2-1; TRBD2 is a weak D gene call, 6 bases matching. The sample was peripheral blood, taken in a trial of Ad26.COV2.S vaccine versus placebo. The sequenced DNA is TGTGCCAGCAGCTTAGCCGGGAGCTCCTACAATGAGCAGTTCTTC. Translated, it reads CASSLAGSSYNEQFF.